Each of the 2 T cell receptor beta chains below was sequenced from the same sample in a study of a mutant IDH1 vaccine in newly diagnosed glioma. Time point indicated: week 5, during vaccination. A 20-mer mutant IDH1 peptide at 300 ug was injected subcutaneously with topical imiquimod. These TCRs are of unknown antigen specificity. Generated by immunoSEQ multiplex PCR, the TCRdb table keeps only in-frame clones and is missing some. The data show approximately 38,000 clones, 75% to 90% seen once. The specimen comprised PBMCs, sampled from a glioma patient whose treatment included an IDH1 peptide vaccine. The receptors were sampled from a man in his forties or fifties with glioma.

The chain recombines TRBV6-1 with TRBJ2-3; D not certain. This CDR3 has 14 residues. Trimming removed 8 bases at V and 7 bases at J, with 19 bases between. CDR1 MNHNS and CDR2 SASEGT come from the germline V gene. This CDR3 reads CASGVRALSYTQYF. CDR3 sequence (DNA): TGTGCCAGCGGTGTGCGCGCTTTGTCGTATACGCAGTATTTT.

The V call is TRBV2, the J call TRBJ2-7, with TRBD2 matching 7 bases. CDR3 size: 13 residues. V gave up 6 bases and J gave up 3 bases; unmatched junction bases: 5. Germline V lookup: CDR1 SNHLY, CDR2 FYNNEI. The CDR3 sequence is CASSAGTNYEQYF. For the CDR3, the DNA is TGTGCCAGCAGCGCCGGGACTAACTACGAGCAGTACTTC.